The 30 T cell receptor beta chains given below trace back to one sample, sequenced in a study of cytomegalovirus exposure and HLA in healthy donors. The PCR had 60 Vbeta and 13 Jbeta primers. Profiled with immunoSEQ multiplex PCR; TCRdb holds only in-frame clones, not every one. This table holds some 170,000 clones, about four fifths found once. The sequencing sample was made of PBMCs. These receptors were obtained from a female donor in good health and CMV-seronegative.

As regards this clone: The junction and the germline gene differ at one end; a read error may be behind it. The chain carries TRBV7-3 and TRBJ2-7, with D perhaps matching TRBD1 (6 bases). The CDR3 is made up of 13 amino acids. CDR1 is SGHTA and CDR2 is FQGTGA in the germline V gene. The CDR3 loop is CASSLRGQHPYTF. CDR3 DNA: TGTGCCAGCAGCTTAAGGGGGCAGCACCCTTATACTTTC.

The CDR3 DNA follows: TGCGCCAGCAGCGTGGGCGGGGGTTCCTACAATGAGCAGTTCTTC. Its protein is CASSVGGGSYNEQFF. The chain has TRBV5-1 and TRBJ2-1, with TRBD2 matching 7 bases. The length of the CDR3 is 15 residues. The trim removed 4 bases at V and 1 base at J, leaving 5 bases unmatched. The germline gives CDR1 SGHRS, CDR2 YFSETQ.

The chain is built from TRBV6-5 and TRBJ1-5; 8 nucleotides align to TRBD1. Germline lookup yields CDR1 MNHEY and CDR2 SVGAGI. V lost 6 bases, J lost 7 bases, and 5 bases stayed unmatched. The CDR3 runs 13 residues. This CDR3 is CASRDRVGQPQHF. The CDR3 nucleotides read TGTGCCAGCAGGGACAGGGTTGGACAGCCCCAGCATTTT.

The rearrangement joins TRBV11-2 to TRBJ2-2, with 10 bases that match TRBD1. J was trimmed by 8 bases and V by 3 bases; bases with no gene match: 6. This CDR3 region has 15 residues. The germline V gene encodes CDR1 SGHAT and CDR2 FQNNGV. The CDR3 loop is CASSFRQGAWGELFF. DNA of the CDR3: TGTGCCAGCAGCTTTCGACAGGGGGCATGGGGGGAGCTGTTTTTT.

The rearrangement joins TRBV28 to TRBJ2-2, with 8 bases identical to TRBD2. CDR1 and CDR2 (germline): MDHEN, SYDVKM. This CDR3 is 17 amino acids long. Trimming cost V 8 bases and J 5 bases; bases outside gene matches: 16. The DNA of the CDR3 is TGTGCCAGCGGCGGGCGAGGGCCTGGCGGGAGGACCGGGGAGCTGTTTTTT. Translated, it gives CASGGRGPGGRTGELFF.

The V call is TRBV19, the J call TRBJ2-1, with D unresolved. Deletions cut 5 bases from V and 0 bases from J, with 11 bases between. Germline V lookup: CDR1 LNHDA, CDR2 SQIVND (reference sequence). The CDR3 has 15 amino acids. CDR3 in amino acids: CASSPLHSSYNEQFF. CDR3 sequence (DNA): TGTGCCAGTAGTCCCCTTCACAGCTCCTACAATGAGCAGTTCTTC.

The table lists this clone with a count of one. J is TRBJ2-7 and V is TRBV10-3; 11 bases match TRBD2. This CDR3 has 16 residues. Germline assignment: CDR1 ENHRY and CDR2 SYGVKD. The V gene end was trimmed by 4 bases and the J gene end by 2 bases; junction bases not matched to a gene: 7. CDR3 DNA sequence: TGTGCCATCAGTGTGCTAGCGGGAGGCGCAGCCTACGAGCAGTACTTC. Translation gives CAISVLAGGAAYEQYF.

The chain recombines TRBV19 with TRBJ1-4, with D uncertain. V shed 2 bases and J shed 0 bases, with 10 bases lying between them. Germline-derived CDR1 and CDR2 are LNHDA and SQIVND (reference sequence). CDR3 size: 16 residues. The CDR3 bases are TGTGCCAGTAGTATAATAGGAGCCTCAACTAATGAAAAACTGTTTTTT. It translates to CASSIIGASTNEKLFF.

The rearrangement uses TRBV30 and TRBJ2-5, with 9 bases that match TRBD1. V was clipped by 1 base and J by 2 bases; unmatched bases: 8. The germline V gene encodes CDR1 GTSNPN and CDR2 SVGIG (reference sequence). This CDR3 comprises 16 residues. CDR3 in DNA: TGTGCCTGGAGTGGCTACAGACAGGGGGGTCAAGAGACCCAGTACTTC. It encodes CAWSGYRQGGQETQYF.

The rearrangement links TRBV25-1 to TRBJ1-3; TRBD1 might be the D (6 bases). V dropped 1 base and J dropped 0 bases, with 10 bases sitting between them. Germline loops: CDR1 MGHDK, CDR2 SYGVNS. This CDR3 region has 16 residues. This CDR3 reads CASSESYRDSGNTIYF. The CDR3 DNA reads TGTGCCAGCAGTGAATCCTACAGGGACTCTGGAAACACCATATATTTT.

This clone was found a few times. This chain joins TRBV6-5 and TRBJ2-2; TRBD1 aligns across 9 bases. This CDR3 is 15 amino acids long. The V gene's germline CDR1 is MNHEY and CDR2 SVGAGI. Trimming cost V 4 bases and J 6 bases; bases outside gene matches: 6. CDR3 sequence reads: CASSWTRQGAGELFF. The CDR3 region has the DNA TGTGCCAGCAGTTGGACGAGACAGGGGGCCGGGGAGCTGTTTTTT.

The chain carries TRBV5-4 and TRBJ2-7; 7 bases are shared with TRBD1. The CDR3 totals 13 residues. Germline CDR1 reads SGHNT; CDR2 reads YYREEE (reference sequence). The V segment lost 4 bases and the J segment 6 bases; nucleotides outside the gene matches: 7. In DNA form, the CDR3 reads TGTGCCAGCAGCCGGGACAGCCCTGGCGAGCAGTACTTC. Its protein product is CASSRDSPGEQYF. The full variable domain, with the rest looked up from reference TRBV5-4 and TRBJ2-7, is ETGVTQSPTHLIKTRGQQVTLRCSSQSGHNTVSWYQQALGQGPQFIFQYYREEENGRGNFPPRFSGLQFPNYSSELNVNALELDDSALYLCASSRDSPGEQYFGPGTRLTVT.

This chain joins TRBV9 and TRBJ1-5, with D possibly matching TRBD1 (6 bases). From germline, CDR1 is SGDLS and CDR2 YYNGEE. The CDR3 runs 17 residues. Trimming took 0 bases from V and 9 from J, leaving 22 bases between them. CDR3 bases: TGTGCCAGCAGCGTAGGGGCCACAGGGTCAAGCCTGTGGCCCCAGCATTTT. This translates into CASSVGATGSSLWPQHF. The full variable domain, in which reference TRBV9 and TRBJ1-5 provide the parts outside the CDR3, is DSGVTQTPKHLITATGQRVTLRCSPRSGDLSVYWYQQSLDQGLQFLIQYYNGEERAKGNILERFSAQQFPDLHSELNLSSLELGDSALYFCASSVGATGSSLWPQHFGDGTRLSIL.

The chain employs TRBV25-1 and TRBJ2-7; 7 bases fit TRBD2. Trimming took 3 bases from V and 9 from J; bases not matched to a gene: 14. Germline loops: CDR1 MGHDK, CDR2 SYGVNS. The CDR3 loop spans 15 amino acids. CDR3 DNA: TGTGCCAGCAGTGACTTCGCGGGAGAAAGGGACGGGCAGTACTTC. It translates to CASSDFAGERDGQYF.

V usage is TRBV5-6 and J usage is TRBJ2-1, with 7 positions matching TRBD2. Unmatched junction bases numbered 2, after V lost 1 base and J lost 4 bases. Germline V gives CDR1 SGHDT, CDR2 YYEEEE. The CDR3 runs 14 residues. CDR3 sequence reads: CASSLLADYNEQFF. Here the CDR3 DNA reads TGTGCCAGCAGCTTGCTAGCGGATTACAATGAGCAGTTCTTC.

On this clone itself: The identical CDR3 is also encoded by other nucleotide sequences in the sample. CDR3 DNA sequence: TGTGCCAGCAGCCCCCGACTAGCGGGATACAATGAGCAGTTCTTC. Residues: CASSPRLAGYNEQFF. This sequence joins TRBV9 and TRBJ2-1; 11 bases line up with TRBD2. V lost 4 bases to trimming and J lost 4 bases; unmatched junction nucleotides: 4. From germline, CDR1 is SGDLS and CDR2 YYNGEE. The CDR3 contains 15 residues.

V usage is TRBV14 and J usage is TRBJ2-1; 11 bases fit TRBD1. Germline V gene sequence: CDR1 SGHDN, CDR2 FVKESK. The CDR3 runs to 18 residues. V shed 4 bases, J shed 6 bases, and the junction held 14 bases outside the gene matches. The CDR3 is CASSPLIGGGTGGNEQFF. CDR3 in DNA: TGTGCCAGCAGCCCCCTAATAGGTGGTGGGACAGGGGGCAATGAGCAGTTCTTC.

On this clone itself: The germline gene is not matched at one end of the junction; a read error may be the cause. The DNA for the CDR3 is TGTTCCAGCAGCTTAGAGGTCAGGGCGAACACTGAAGCTTTCTTT. This codes for CSSSLEVRANTEAFF. The chain employs TRBV7-9 and TRBJ1-1; D perhaps matches TRBD1 (5 bases). The CDR3 is made up of 15 amino acids. Germline CDR1 is SEHNR and CDR2 is FQNEAQ (reference sequence).

The rearrangement uses TRBV20-1 and TRBJ1-1; TRBD1 is a possible D gene (6 bases). There are 11 residues in the CDR3. Germline V CDR1 and CDR2: DFQATT, SNEGSKA (reference sequence). V shed 4 bases and J shed 5 bases, with 8 bases lying between them. The CDR3 is CSAKGGTEAFF. The DNA for the CDR3 is TGCAGTGCTAAAGGGGGTACTGAAGCTTTCTTT.

This clone has only a few counts. The genes are TRBV30 and TRBJ2-1; TRBD2 might be the D (6 bases). The CDR3 has 16 residues. Trimming cost V 4 bases and J 7 bases, with 23 bases left between them. Germline-derived CDR1 and CDR2 are GTSNPN and SVGIG (reference sequence). CDR3 loop: CAWTLVADSPLNEQFF. CDR3 sequence (DNA): TGTGCCTGGACTCTGGTAGCGGACTCGCCACTAAATGAGCAGTTCTTC.

The chain is built from TRBV10-2 and TRBJ2-5; possible D gene TRBD2, 6 bases. V dropped 6 bases and J dropped 5 bases, with 22 bases sitting between them. Germline V gene lookup returns CDR1 WSHSY and CDR2 SAAADI. This CDR3 has 16 residues. CDR3: CASRGQWREDRETQYF. The CDR3 DNA reads as TGCGCCAGCAGGGGGCAGTGGCGGGAAGACCGGGAGACCCAGTACTTC.

J is TRBJ2-3 and V is TRBV12-5; 12 bases line up with TRBD2. The germline gives CDR1 LGHNT, CDR2 FRNRAP. The length of the CDR3 is 15 residues. The V gene end was trimmed by 5 bases and the J gene end by 4 bases; junction bases not matched to a gene: 4. The CDR3 bases are TGTGCTAGTGGTCCTCGACTAGCGGGGGCAGATACGCAGTATTTT. Protein: CASGPRLAGADTQYF.

The V gene is TRBV9, the J gene TRBJ2-5; TRBD2 agrees at 10 bases. The V gene's germline CDR1 is SGDLS and CDR2 YYNGEE. V lost 0 bases, J lost 2 bases, and 4 bases stayed unmatched. CDR3 length: 16 residues. The CDR3 spells CASSVGVAGGQETQYF. In DNA form, the CDR3 reads TGTGCCAGCAGCGTAGGGGTAGCGGGAGGACAAGAGACCCAGTACTTC.

This clone occurred a few times. The chain is built from TRBV5-4 and TRBJ2-5; D perhaps matches TRBD2 (7 bases). The CDR3 contains 17 residues. Germline lookup yields CDR1 SGHNT and CDR2 YYREEE (reference sequence). Deletions cut 2 bases from V and 4 bases from J, with 21 bases between. The CDR3 here is CASSFAGASGGGETQYF. The CDR3 nucleotides are TGTGCCAGCAGCTTTGCTGGGGCTAGCGGAGGGGGAGAGACCCAGTACTTC. The full variable domain, rest sourced from reference TRBV5-4 and TRBJ2-5, is ETGVTQSPTHLIKTRGQQVTLRCSSQSGHNTVSWYQQALGQGPQFIFQYYREEENGRGNFPPRFSGLQFPNYSSELNVNALELDDSALYLCASSFAGASGGGETQYFGPGTRLLVL.

This rearrangement joins TRBV15 to TRBJ2-5, with unresolved D. The J call is uncertain, as TRBJ2-7 better fits the DNA end. Germline V gene sequence: CDR1 LNHNV, CDR2 YYDKDF (reference sequence). CDR3 length: 14 residues. In nucleotides, the CDR3 is TGTGCCACCAGCAGAGATGTTGTCACCTACGAGCAGTACTTC. Protein product: CATSRDVVTYEQYF.

The genes are TRBV7-3 and TRBJ2-5; D perhaps matches TRBD2 (6 bases). The CDR3 has 13 residues. CDR1 and CDR2 (germline): SGHTA, FQGTGA. Trimming shortened V by 5 bases and J by 5 bases, and 12 bases separated the two germline ends. The CDR3 loop reads CASSQTSVETQYF. The CDR3 coding sequence is TGTGCCAGCAGCCAGACTAGTGTTGAGACCCAGTACTTC.

This sequence joins TRBV10-3 and TRBJ1-5; possibly TRBD1 for D (5 bases). The germline V gene encodes CDR1 ENHRY and CDR2 SYGVKD. Trimming cost V 0 bases and J 5 bases, with 8 bases left between them. CDR3 length: 14 amino acids. The CDR3 sequence: CAISESWGDQPQHF. As DNA, the CDR3 is TGTGCCATCAGTGAGTCTTGGGGGGATCAGCCCCAGCATTTT.

The genes are TRBV5-1 and TRBJ2-5, with D unclear. With the DNA end fitting TRBJ2-7 better, the J assignment may be wrong. The CDR3 loop spans 15 amino acids. Germline values: CDR1 SGHRS, CDR2 YFSETQ. CDR3 DNA: TGCGCCAGCAGCTTGGTGGCCAGTTCCGACTACGAGCAGTACTTC. Its translation: CASSLVASSDYEQYF.

This CDR3 is CSVDVLAGGVYEQYF. CDR3 in DNA: TGCAGCGTTGATGTACTAGCGGGAGGTGTCTACGAGCAGTACTTC. This chain uses TRBV29-1 with TRBJ2-7; TRBD2 agrees at 12 bases. This CDR3 is 15 amino acids long. Germline V CDR1 and CDR2: SQVTM, ANQGSEA. The V segment lost 3 bases and the J segment 3 bases; nucleotides outside the gene matches: 6.

This chain joins TRBV6-5 and TRBJ1-5; maybe TRBD1 (6 bases). The CDR3 runs to 15 residues. Germline loops: CDR1 MNHEY, CDR2 SVGAGI. Deletions cut 6 bases from V and 4 bases from J, with 16 bases between. Here the CDR3 reads CASREMGHLNQPQHF. The CDR3 DNA is TGTGCCAGCAGAGAGATGGGACATCTAAATCAGCCCCAGCATTTT.